This TCR beta chain was identified during a study of T cells in Graves' hyperthyroidism and ophthalmopathy. About the study: Once the initial diagnosis was made, peripheral blood was obtained before any treatment. Study-level points and caveats: Ophthalmopathy was model-predicted a median about 6.7 months pre-onset.

RNA transcripts served as the template for amplifying TCR beta CDR3 regions. The TCR CDR3 was amplified in a first-round RT-PCR using the HTBI primer set. TCRdb re-called the multiplex PCR reads through MiXCR, storing one row per CDR3 protein. This sample has hundreds of thousands of distinct CDR3 sequences, with 14% to 15% found just once. This clonotype was detected many times. Its antigen is unknown. Uncontrolled infection, other autoimmune disease, pregnancy or lactation led to exclusion. PBMCs came from less than 11 ml fresh peripheral blood. V gave up 3 bases and J gave up 0 bases; unmatched junction bases: 12. This CDR3 has 19 residues. CDR1 and CDR2 from the germline V gene are SEHNR and FQNEAQ (reference sequence).

The chain recombines TRBV7-9 with TRBJ2-1; TRBD2 matches 9 bases. The receptor comes from a man between 18 and 35 years old with Graves' ophthalmopathy. The sample comprised blood. The CDR3 loop reads CASSFRGGGLASSYNEQFF. The CDR3 nucleotides read TGTGCCAGCAGCTTTAGAGGGGGGGGACTAGCTAGCTCCTACAATGAGCAGTTCTTC.